The 12 T cell receptor beta chains below were found in one sample sequenced in a study of T cell changes during pregnancy in multiple sclerosis. Clones were read by immunoSEQ multiplex PCR, and TCRdb kept only the in-frame ones, dropping some. This table has under 50,000 clones, 85% to 95% appearing once. The starting material was CD8+ T cells from peripheral blood mononuclear cells, obtained in the third trimester of pregnancy. The receptor set was obtained from a female donor with multiple sclerosis, enrolled in a pregnancy study.

This chain links TRBV7-6 with TRBJ1-1, with 7 bases fitting TRBD1. CDR1 and CDR2 (germline): SGHVS, FNYEAQ. With V trimmed by 5 bases and J by 0 bases, 3 bases remained unmatched. This CDR3 has 14 residues. The CDR3 protein is CASSLGTVNTEAFF. CDR3 DNA sequence: TGTGCCAGCAGCCTAGGGACAGTGAACACTGAAGCTTTCTTT. The full variable domain, with the rest looked up from reference TRBV7-6 and TRBJ1-1, is GAGVSQSPRYKVTKRGQDVALRCDPISGHVSLYWYRQALGQGPEFLTYFNYEAQQDKSGLPNDRFSAERPEGSISTLTIQRTEQRDSAMYRCASSLGTVNTEAFFGQGTRLTVV.

This chain links TRBV5-6 with TRBJ1-6; 11 positions agree with TRBD1. J gave up 10 bases and V 4 bases, and 7 bases lay outside the gene matches. CDR3 length: 15 amino acids. Germline CDR1 reads SGHDT; CDR2 reads YYEEEE. The DNA of the CDR3 is TGTGCCAGCAGCGCCCCCGGGACAGGGGGATCACCCCTCCACTTT. This translates into CASSAPGTGGSPLHF.

The genes are TRBV19 and TRBJ2-2; no reliable D call. Germline CDR1 is LNHDA and CDR2 is SQIVND (reference sequence). This CDR3 is built from 13 residues. The germline V and J ends were trimmed by 1 base and 6 bases, with 6 bases remaining between them. The CDR3 DNA follows: TGTGCCAGTAGTATAGCAGGCCCCGGGGAGCTGTTTTTT. Amino acids: CASSIAGPGELFF.

CDR3 nucleotide sequence: TGTGCCAGTAGTCTAGGGACTAGCGGGGGCCGACTAGCCTACGAGCAGTACTTC. Protein sequence: CASSLGTSGGRLAYEQYF. The V and J genes are TRBV19 and TRBJ2-7; 14 bases are a match to TRBD2. J gave up 2 bases and V 5 bases, and 11 bases lay outside the gene matches. The germline gives CDR1 LNHDA, CDR2 SQIVND (reference sequence). This CDR3 has 18 residues. Using reference TRBV19 and TRBJ2-7 for the parts outside the CDR3, the full variable domain is DGGITQSPKYLFRKEGQNVTLSCEQNLNHDAMYWYRQDPGQGLRLIYYSQIVNDFQKGDIAEGYSVSREKKESFPLTVTSAQKNPTAFYLCASSLGTSGGRLAYEQYFGPGTRLTVT.

This clone was detected a few times. The chain recombines TRBV25-1 with TRBJ2-7, with 10 positions matching TRBD1. V was pared by 8 bases and J by 3 bases, with 4 bases of the junction left unmatched. The CDR3 runs 13 residues. Germline V gene sequence: CDR1 MGHDK, CDR2 SYGVNS. CDR3 region: CASGGTGDYEQYF. CDR3 DNA: TGTGCCAGCGGTGGGACAGGGGACTACGAGCAGTACTTC.

The chain combines TRBV11-2 with TRBJ1-3, with D perhaps TRBD1 (5 bases). Trimming took off 2 bases at V and 0 bases at J, with 14 bases between the two ends. CDR3 length: 17 residues. Germline V gene lookup returns CDR1 SGHAT and CDR2 FQNNGV. The CDR3: CASSLSAGMGSGNTIYF. In nucleotides, the CDR3 is TGTGCCAGCAGCTTATCCGCAGGGATGGGCTCTGGAAACACCATATATTTT.

This clone was picked up one time. The chain employs TRBV13 and TRBJ2-1; D is unclear. Germline CDR1 reads PRHDT; CDR2 reads FYEKMQ (reference sequence). Trimming cost V 5 bases and J 8 bases, with 16 bases left between them. This CDR3 has 14 residues. For the CDR3, the DNA is TGTGCCAGCAGCCCACCCCGACCTAGATATGAGCAGTTCTTC. It encodes CASSPPRPRYEQFF.

Only one count was recorded for this clone. The CDR3 region is CASSLPPHTGDLYNEQFF. Written as DNA, the CDR3 is TGTGCCAGCAGCTTGCCCCCCCACACAGGGGACCTCTACAATGAGCAGTTCTTC. The J gene is TRBJ2-1, the V gene TRBV5-6; 7 bases line up with TRBD1. The V and J ends lost 1 base and 3 bases, in that order; junction bases with no gene match: 13. This CDR3 contains 18 residues. Germline-derived CDR1 and CDR2 are SGHDT and YYEEEE. Full variable domain (remainder filled in from reference TRBV5-6 and TRBJ2-1): DAGVTQSPTHLIKTRGQQVTLRCSPKSGHDTVSWYQQALGQGPQFIFQYYEEEERQRGNFPDRFSGHQFPNYSSELNVNALLLGDSALYLCASSLPPHTGDLYNEQFFGPGTRLTVL.

The sample holds one count of this clone. The J gene is TRBJ2-3, the V gene TRBV6-5; no reliable D call. Germline V gene lookup returns CDR1 MNHEY and CDR2 SVGAGI. The V end was cut by 7 bases, the J end by 6 bases, with 17 bases between. The CDR3 totals 14 residues. CDR3 region: CASNELGPGDTQYF. CDR3 DNA sequence: TGTGCCAGCAACGAGTTGGGTCCCGGGGATACGCAGTATTTT.

The chain recombines TRBV10-3 with TRBJ2-7; tentatively, D is TRBD2 (5 bases). From germline, CDR1 is ENHRY and CDR2 SYGVKD. Trimming cost V 0 bases and J 2 bases, with 17 bases left between them. The CDR3 runs 17 residues. The CDR3 is CAISESKPTIGAYEQYF. Here the CDR3 DNA reads TGTGCCATCAGTGAGTCGAAGCCGACAATCGGGGCCTACGAGCAGTACTTC.

This rearrangement joins TRBV27 to TRBJ1-1; the D is unclear. From germline, CDR1 is MNHEY and CDR2 SMNVEV (reference sequence). Trimming took 9 bases from V and 0 from J, leaving 11 bases between them. CDR3 length equals 13 residues. This chain's CDR3 is CASCDSLNTEAFF. DNA for the CDR3: TGTGCCAGTTGCGACTCGTTGAACACTGAAGCTTTCTTT.

This clone has a single count. Here the CDR3 DNA reads TGTGCCAGCAGTTTATGGAGTGGTGAGACCCAGTACTTC. This sequence encodes CASSLWSGETQYF. This chain connects TRBV27 to TRBJ2-5; D is unresolved. The CDR3 length is 13 residues. Looked up from germline, CDR1 is MNHEY and CDR2 is SMNVEV (reference sequence). V was cut by 1 base and J by 5 bases, with 8 bases left in between.